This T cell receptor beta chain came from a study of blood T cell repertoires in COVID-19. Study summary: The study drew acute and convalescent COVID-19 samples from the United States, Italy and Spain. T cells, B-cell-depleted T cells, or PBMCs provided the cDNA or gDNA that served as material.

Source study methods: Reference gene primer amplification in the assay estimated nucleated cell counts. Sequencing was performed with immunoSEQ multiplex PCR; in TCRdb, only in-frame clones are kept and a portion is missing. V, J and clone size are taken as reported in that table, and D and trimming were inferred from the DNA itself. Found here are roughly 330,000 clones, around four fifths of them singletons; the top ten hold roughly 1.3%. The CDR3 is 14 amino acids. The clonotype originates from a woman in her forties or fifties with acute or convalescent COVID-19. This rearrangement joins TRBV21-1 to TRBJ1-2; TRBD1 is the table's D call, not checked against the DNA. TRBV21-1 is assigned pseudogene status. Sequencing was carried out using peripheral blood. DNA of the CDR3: TGTGCCAGCAGCCAAAGGACAGGGGGCCTTGGCTACACCTTC. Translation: CASSQRTGGLGYTF.